Each of the 12 T cell receptor beta chains below was sequenced from the same sample in a study of shared clonotypes between healthy human individuals. The protocol was immunoSEQ multiplex PCR, while the TCRdb copy is restricted to in-frame clones and leaves out a portion. There are about 2 million clones in the sample; about 95% occur only once, and about 1.1% lies in the top ten. Naive CD8 cells were CD45RO-negative, positively selected for CCR7, excluding terminally differentiated effector memory CD45RA+ cells. The material sequenced was naive CD8+ T cells sorted from blood. Source of these receptors: a man aged 18 to 29 in good health.

The chain is built from TRBV27 and TRBJ2-5; the D is unclear. The germline V and J ends were trimmed by 3 bases and 9 bases, with 23 bases remaining between them. From germline, CDR1 is MNHEY and CDR2 SMNVEV (reference sequence). CDR3 length: 16 amino acids. The CDR3 coding sequence is TGTGCCAGCAGTTTCGAGACCATCTCAGCCCTGGAATCCCAGTACTTC. Translated: CASSFETISALESQYF.

This chain links TRBV4-3 with TRBJ2-7; TRBD1 is a possible D gene (6 bases). Germline CDR1 LGHNA, CDR2 YSLEER. The length of the CDR3 is 17 residues. Trimming took off 0 bases at V and 5 bases at J, with 20 bases between the two ends. In DNA form, the CDR3 reads TGCGCCAGCAGCCAAGATATCGGTTACCAGGGGTCGCACGAGCAGTACTTC. Protein: CASSQDIGYQGSHEQYF.

The chain combines TRBV9 with TRBJ2-6, with TRBD1 matching 8 bases. V shed 4 bases and J 2 bases; nucleotides not matched to a gene: 14. This CDR3 has 19 residues. Per the germline V gene, CDR1 is SGDLS and CDR2 is YYNGEE. For the CDR3, the DNA is TGTGCCAGCAGCCCCTGGACAGGGACAGCGGAGCCTGGGGCCAACGTCCTGACTTTC. Residues: CASSPWTGTAEPGANVLTF.

A single count supports this clone. This chain connects TRBV28 to TRBJ1-3; D unclear. Germline V gene lookup returns CDR1 MDHEN and CDR2 SYDVKM. V shed 4 bases and J shed 4 bases, with 11 bases lying between them. The CDR3 consists of 14 residues. The CDR3 region has the DNA TGTGCCAGCAGTTCCCCGTATACAGGAAACACCATATATTTT. Translation: CASSSPYTGNTIYF.

V is TRBV11-2 and J is TRBJ1-2; D may be TRBD1 (5 bases). CDR1 SGHAT and CDR2 FQNNGV come from the germline V gene. The length of the CDR3 is 11 residues. The germline V and J ends were trimmed by 10 bases and 7 bases, with 13 bases remaining between them. Here the CDR3 DNA reads TGTGCCAACGGACATTCGAGTGGCTACACCTTC. Translated, it gives CANGHSSGYTF.

Comment on this clone: This clone may be a read error of a much larger clone one base away. The same CDR3 also results from other DNA sequences found in this sample. The chain has TRBV27 and TRBJ1-1; D unclear. The CDR3 length is 13 residues. The germline CDR1 and CDR2 sequences are MNHEY and SMNVEV (reference sequence). V shed 2 bases and J shed 0 bases, with 4 bases lying between them. The CDR3 spells CASSLTVNTEAFF. The CDR3, as DNA: TGTGCCAGCAGTTTAACAGTGAACACTGAAGCTTTCTTT.

V and J are TRBV9 and TRBJ2-1; D unresolved. The CDR3 length is 14 residues. V shed 0 bases and J shed 2 bases, with 6 bases lying between them. Per germline, CDR1 SGDLS and CDR2 YYNGEE. The CDR3 DNA reads as TGTGCCAGCAGCGTAGAGGATACCTACAATGAGCAGTTCTTC. Protein product: CASSVEDTYNEQFF.

The rearrangement joins TRBV7-9 to TRBJ2-3, with 7 nucleotides matching TRBD1. The CDR3 runs 12 residues. With 5 bases clipped from V and 7 bases from J, the junction kept 3 bases outside the gene matches. CDR1 and CDR2 from the germline V gene are SEHNR and FQNEAQ (reference sequence). In nucleotides, the CDR3 is TGTGCCAGCAGCAACAGGGGTAATACGCAGTATTTT. Translating it yields CASSNRGNTQYF.

This clone was counted between two and nine times. The chain joins TRBV27 to TRBJ2-2; possibly TRBD1 for D (5 bases). The CDR3 length is 15 residues. V lost 3 bases to trimming and J lost 6 bases, with 14 bases between them. Germline CDR1 MNHEY, CDR2 SMNVEV (reference sequence). The CDR3 DNA sequence: TGTGCCAGCAGTTTTGGTCCAGGGTCGGCCGGGGAGCTGTTTTTT. This gives the protein CASSFGPGSAGELFF.

The chain is built from TRBV11-2 and TRBJ2-7, with 12 bases aligning to TRBD2. Per germline, CDR1 SGHAT and CDR2 FQNNGV. V was pared by 4 bases and J by 7 bases, with 14 bases of the junction left unmatched. This CDR3 comprises 17 residues. In nucleotides, the CDR3 is TGTGCCAGCAGCTGGCTCGGGGCTAGCGGGAGGGCGGGGGAGCAGTACTTC. It is translated as CASSWLGASGRAGEQYF.

The chain couples TRBV5-1 to TRBJ2-7, with D unclear. Germline assignment: CDR1 SGHRS and CDR2 YFSETQ. With 5 bases removed from V and 2 bases from J, the gap between germline ends came to 8 bases. This CDR3 has 12 residues. This CDR3 reads CASRGSTYEQYF. The CDR3 DNA sequence: TGCGCCAGCAGAGGGTCGACCTACGAGCAGTACTTC.

Regarding this clone: This same CDR3 is encoded by further DNA sequences in the sample. V usage is TRBV7-2 and J usage is TRBJ2-7; possible D gene TRBD2, 6 bases. The V gene lost 3 bases and the J gene lost 2 bases, with 8 bases spanning the gap. Germline lookup yields CDR1 SGHTA and CDR2 FQGNSA. The CDR3 has 13 residues. For the CDR3, the DNA is TGTGCCAGCAGCTTTAGCGGTGCCTACGAGCAGTACTTC. Translation: CASSFSGAYEQYF.